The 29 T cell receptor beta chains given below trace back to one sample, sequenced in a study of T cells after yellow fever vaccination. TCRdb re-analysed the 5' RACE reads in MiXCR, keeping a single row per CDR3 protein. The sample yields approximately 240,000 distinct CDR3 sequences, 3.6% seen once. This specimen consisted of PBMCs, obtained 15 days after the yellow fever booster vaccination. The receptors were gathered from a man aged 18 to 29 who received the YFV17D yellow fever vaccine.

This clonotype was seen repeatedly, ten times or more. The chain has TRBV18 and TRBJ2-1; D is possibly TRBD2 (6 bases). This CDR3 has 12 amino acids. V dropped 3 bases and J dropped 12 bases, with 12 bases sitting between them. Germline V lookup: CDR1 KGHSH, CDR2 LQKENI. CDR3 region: CASSPDVRGQFF. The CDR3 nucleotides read TGTGCCAGCTCACCGGACGTGCGGGGGCAGTTCTTC. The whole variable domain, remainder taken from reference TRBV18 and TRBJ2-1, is NAGVMQNPRHLVRRRGQEARLRCSPMKGHSHVYWYRQLPEEGLKFMVYLQKENIIDESGMPKERFSAEFPKEGPSILRIQQVVRGDSAAYFCASSPDVRGQFFGPGTRLTVL.

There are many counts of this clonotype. The CDR3 spells CSANSGRGSLLSNQPQHF. The CDR3, as DNA: TGCAGTGCTAACTCGGGCAGGGGGTCACTTCTGAGCAATCAGCCCCAGCATTTT. The chain couples TRBV20-1 to TRBJ1-5; 7 bases are shared with TRBD1. CDR1 DFQATT and CDR2 SNEGSKA come from the germline V gene (reference sequence). Germline trimming cut 4 bases from V and 1 base from J; bases unmatched to any gene: 16. This CDR3 is 18 amino acids long.

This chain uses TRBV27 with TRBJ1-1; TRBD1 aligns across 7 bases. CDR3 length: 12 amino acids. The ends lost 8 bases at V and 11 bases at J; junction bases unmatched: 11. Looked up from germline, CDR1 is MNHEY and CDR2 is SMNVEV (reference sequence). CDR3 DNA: TGTGCCAGCCGACTCTTAGGGGGCCCGGCTTTCTTT. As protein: CASRLLGGPAFF.

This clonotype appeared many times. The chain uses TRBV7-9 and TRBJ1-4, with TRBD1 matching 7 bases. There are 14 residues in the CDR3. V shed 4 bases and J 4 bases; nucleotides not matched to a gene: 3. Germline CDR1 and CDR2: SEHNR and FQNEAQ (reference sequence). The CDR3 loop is CASSSRQGNEKLFF. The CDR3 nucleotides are TGTGCCAGCAGCTCCCGACAGGGTAATGAAAAACTGTTTTTT.

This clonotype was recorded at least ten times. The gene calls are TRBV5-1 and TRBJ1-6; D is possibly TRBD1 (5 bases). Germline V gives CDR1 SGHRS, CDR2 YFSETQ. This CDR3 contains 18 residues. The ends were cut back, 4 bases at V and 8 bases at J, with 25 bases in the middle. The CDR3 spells CASSLRPLADRWDSPLHF. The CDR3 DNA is TGCGCCAGCAGCCTCCGCCCACTTGCTGACAGATGGGATTCACCCCTCCACTTT.

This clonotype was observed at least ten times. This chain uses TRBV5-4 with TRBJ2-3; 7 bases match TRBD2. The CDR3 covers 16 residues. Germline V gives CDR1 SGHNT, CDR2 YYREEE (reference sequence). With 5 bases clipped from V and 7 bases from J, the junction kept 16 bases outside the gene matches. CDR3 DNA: TGTGCCAGCAGTAGCGCAGCGGGGTCTTCGATTTATACGCAGTATTTT. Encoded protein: CASSSAAGSSIYTQYF.

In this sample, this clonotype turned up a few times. The CDR3 sequence: CASTDSGLLMDTQYF. The CDR3 nucleotides read TGTGCCAGCACCGACTCCGGACTCCTCATGGATACGCAGTATTTT. The chain combines TRBV6-6 with TRBJ2-3; D might be TRBD2 (5 bases). V lost 7 bases and J 6 bases, leaving 20 bases between the germline ends. The CDR3 covers 15 residues. In germline, CDR1 is MNHNY, CDR2 SVGAGI (reference sequence).

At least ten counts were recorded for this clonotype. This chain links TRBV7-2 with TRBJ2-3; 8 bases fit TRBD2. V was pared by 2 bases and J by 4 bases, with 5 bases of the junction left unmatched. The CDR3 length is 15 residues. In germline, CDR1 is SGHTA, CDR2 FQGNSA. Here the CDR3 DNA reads TGTGCCAGCAGCTTATCAAGGACTAGCTCAGATACGCAGTATTTT. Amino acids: CASSLSRTSSDTQYF.

CDR3 in DNA: TGTGCCAGCAGTATCGGGACAGAGAGTGGAGATACGCAGTATTTT. Its protein product is CASSIGTESGDTQYF. The J gene is TRBJ2-3, the V gene TRBV6-5; 7 nucleotides align to TRBD1. With 5 bases clipped from V and 5 bases from J, the junction kept 10 bases outside the gene matches. The CDR3 is made up of 15 amino acids. CDR1 is MNHEY, CDR2 SVGAGI, per germline.

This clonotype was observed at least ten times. CDR3 DNA: TGCGCCAGCAGCTTATTGCAGGGCCTATACAATGAGCAGTTCTTC. As protein: CASSLLQGLYNEQFF. The rearrangement uses TRBV5-1 and TRBJ2-1, with a tentative D call TRBD1 (5 bases). CDR3 size: 15 residues. Per the germline V gene, CDR1 is SGHRS and CDR2 is YFSETQ. V shed 2 bases and J shed 4 bases, with 13 bases lying between them.

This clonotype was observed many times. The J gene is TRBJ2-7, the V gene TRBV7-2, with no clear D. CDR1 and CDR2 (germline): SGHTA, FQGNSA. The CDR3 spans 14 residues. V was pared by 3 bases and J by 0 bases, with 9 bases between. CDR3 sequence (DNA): TGTGCCAGCAGCTTGCGATCCCGCTCCTACGAGCAGTACTTC. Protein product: CASSLRSRSYEQYF.

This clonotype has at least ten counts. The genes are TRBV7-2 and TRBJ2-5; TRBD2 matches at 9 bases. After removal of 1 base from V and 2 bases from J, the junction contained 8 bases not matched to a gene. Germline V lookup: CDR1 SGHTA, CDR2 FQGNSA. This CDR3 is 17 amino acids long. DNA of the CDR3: TGTGCCAGCAGCTTAGGAGGGGCGGGGGGGCGGCAAGAGACCCAGTACTTC. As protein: CASSLGGAGGRQETQYF.

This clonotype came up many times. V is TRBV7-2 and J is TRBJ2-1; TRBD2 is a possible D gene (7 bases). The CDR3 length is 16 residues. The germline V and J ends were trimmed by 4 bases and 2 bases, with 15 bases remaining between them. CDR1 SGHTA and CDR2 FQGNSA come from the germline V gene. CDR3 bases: TGTGCCAGCAGCTCGTACCGGGGGGCGGCCTACAATGAGCAGTTCTTC. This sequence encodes CASSSYRGAAYNEQFF.

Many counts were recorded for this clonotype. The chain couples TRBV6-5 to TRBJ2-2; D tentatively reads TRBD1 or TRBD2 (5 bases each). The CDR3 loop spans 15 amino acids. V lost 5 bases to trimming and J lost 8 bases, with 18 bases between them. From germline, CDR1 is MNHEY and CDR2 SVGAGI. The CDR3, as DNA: TGTGCCAGCAGTGACTTGATGGGGGATTTGGGGGAGCTGTTTTTT. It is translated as CASSDLMGDLGELFF.

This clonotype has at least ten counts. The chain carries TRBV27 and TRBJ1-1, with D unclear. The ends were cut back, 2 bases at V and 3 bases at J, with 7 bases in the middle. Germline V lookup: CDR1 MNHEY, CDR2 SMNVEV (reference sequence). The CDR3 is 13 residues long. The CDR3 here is CASSLGVHTEAFF. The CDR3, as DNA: TGTGCCAGCAGTTTAGGGGTTCACACTGAAGCTTTCTTT.

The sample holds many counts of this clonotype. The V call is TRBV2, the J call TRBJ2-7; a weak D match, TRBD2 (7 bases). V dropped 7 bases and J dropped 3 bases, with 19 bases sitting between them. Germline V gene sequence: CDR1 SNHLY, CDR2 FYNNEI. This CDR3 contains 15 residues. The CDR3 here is CASKGGGKFGYEQYF. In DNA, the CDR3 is TGTGCCAGCAAAGGGGGGGGAAAGTTTGGCTACGAGCAGTACTTC. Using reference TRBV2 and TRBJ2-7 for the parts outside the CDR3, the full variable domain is EPEVTQTPSHQVTQMGQEVILRCVPISNHLYFYWYRQILGQKVEFLVSFYNNEISEKSEIFDDQFSVERPDGSNFTLKIRSTKLEDSAMYFCASKGGGKFGYEQYFGPGTRLTVT.

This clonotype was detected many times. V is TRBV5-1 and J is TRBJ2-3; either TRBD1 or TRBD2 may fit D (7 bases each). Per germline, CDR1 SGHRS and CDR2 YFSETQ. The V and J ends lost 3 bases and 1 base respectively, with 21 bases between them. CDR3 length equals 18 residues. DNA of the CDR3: TGCGCCAGCAGCTCGGGGGGACAGTATGTCCTAGGCACAGATACGCAGTATTTT. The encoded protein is CASSSGGQYVLGTDTQYF.

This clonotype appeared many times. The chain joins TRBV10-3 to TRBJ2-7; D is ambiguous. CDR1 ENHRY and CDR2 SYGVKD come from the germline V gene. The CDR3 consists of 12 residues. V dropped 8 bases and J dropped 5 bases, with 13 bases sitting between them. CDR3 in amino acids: CAIGPGSDEQYF. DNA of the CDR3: TGTGCCATCGGACCGGGCTCGGACGAGCAGTACTTC.

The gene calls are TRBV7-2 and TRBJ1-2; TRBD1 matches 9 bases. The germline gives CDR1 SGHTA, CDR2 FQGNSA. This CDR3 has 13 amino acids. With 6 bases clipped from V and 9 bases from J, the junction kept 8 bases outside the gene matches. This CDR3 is CASRSGTGLRYTF. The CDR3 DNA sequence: TGTGCCAGCAGATCCGGGACAGGGCTTCGCTACACCTTC.

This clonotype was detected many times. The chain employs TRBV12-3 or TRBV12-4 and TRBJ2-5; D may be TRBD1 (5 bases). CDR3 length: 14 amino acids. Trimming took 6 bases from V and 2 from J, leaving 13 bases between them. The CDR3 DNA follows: TGTGCCAGCAGCTGGGGCCGCGAGCAAGAGACCCAGTACTTC. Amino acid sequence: CASSWGREQETQYF.

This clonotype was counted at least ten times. The CDR3 bases are TGCGCCAGCAGCCTGGGACTAGCGGCTAGCTCCTACAATGAGCAGTTCTTC. Its protein product is CASSLGLAASSYNEQFF. The chain employs TRBV5-1 and TRBJ2-1; the match to TRBD2 covers 11 bases. Germline assignment: CDR1 SGHRS and CDR2 YFSETQ. The CDR3 totals 17 residues. Trimming cost V 4 bases and J 0 bases; bases outside gene matches: 6.

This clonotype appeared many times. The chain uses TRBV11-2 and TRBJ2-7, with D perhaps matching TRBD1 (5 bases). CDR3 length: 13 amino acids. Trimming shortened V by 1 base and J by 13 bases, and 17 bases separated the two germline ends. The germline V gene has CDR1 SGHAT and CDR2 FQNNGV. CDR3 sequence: CASSLASRTHFYV. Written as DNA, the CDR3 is TGTGCCAGCAGCTTAGCTTCCCGGACACACTTCTACGTC.

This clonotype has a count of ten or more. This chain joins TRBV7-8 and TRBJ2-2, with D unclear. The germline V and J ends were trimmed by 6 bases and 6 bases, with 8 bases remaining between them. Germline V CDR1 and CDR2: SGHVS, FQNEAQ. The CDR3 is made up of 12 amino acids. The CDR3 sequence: CASRLLSGELFF. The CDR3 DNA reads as TGTGCCAGCAGATTATTGTCCGGGGAGCTGTTTTTT.

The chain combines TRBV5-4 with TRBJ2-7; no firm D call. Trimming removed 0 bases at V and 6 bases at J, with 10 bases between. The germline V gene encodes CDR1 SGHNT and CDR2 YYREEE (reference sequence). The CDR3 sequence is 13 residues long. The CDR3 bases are TGTGCCAGCAGCTTGGGACTGGGTCCCGAGCAGTACGTC. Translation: CASSLGLGPEQYV.

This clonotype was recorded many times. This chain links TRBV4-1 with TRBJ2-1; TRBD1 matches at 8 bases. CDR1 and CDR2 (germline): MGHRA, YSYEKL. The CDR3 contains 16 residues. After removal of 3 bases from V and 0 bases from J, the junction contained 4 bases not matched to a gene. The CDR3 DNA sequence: TGCGCCAGCAGCCATCTCGGGACAGGCTCCTACAATGAGCAGTTCTTC. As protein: CASSHLGTGSYNEQFF.

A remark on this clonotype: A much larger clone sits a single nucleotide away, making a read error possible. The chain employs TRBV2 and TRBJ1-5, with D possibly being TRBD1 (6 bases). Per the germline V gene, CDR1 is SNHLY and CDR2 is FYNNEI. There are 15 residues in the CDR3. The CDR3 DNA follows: TGTGCCAGCAGAAAAAACCTACAGGGCAATCAGCCCCAGCTTTTT. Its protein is CASRKNLQGNQPQLF.

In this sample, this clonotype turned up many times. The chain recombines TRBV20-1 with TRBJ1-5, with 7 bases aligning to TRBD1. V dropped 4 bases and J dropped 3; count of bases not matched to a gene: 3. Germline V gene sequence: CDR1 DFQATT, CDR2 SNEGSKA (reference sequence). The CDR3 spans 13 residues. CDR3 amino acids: CSANRGLNQPQHF. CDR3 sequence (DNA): TGCAGTGCTAACAGGGGCCTCAATCAGCCCCAGCATTTT.

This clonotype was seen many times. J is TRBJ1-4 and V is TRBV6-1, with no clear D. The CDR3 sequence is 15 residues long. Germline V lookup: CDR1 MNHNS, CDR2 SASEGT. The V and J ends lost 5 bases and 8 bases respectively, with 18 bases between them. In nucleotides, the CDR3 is TGTGCCAGCAGTAGGCTGACTCCTCCGAGGGAAAAACTGTTTTTT. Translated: CASSRLTPPREKLFF.

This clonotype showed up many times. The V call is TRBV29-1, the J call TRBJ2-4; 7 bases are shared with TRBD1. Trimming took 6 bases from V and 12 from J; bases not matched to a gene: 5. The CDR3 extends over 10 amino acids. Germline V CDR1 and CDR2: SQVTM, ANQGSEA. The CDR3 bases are TGCAGCGTCGGGGACAGTCATCAGTACTTC. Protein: CSVGDSHQYF.